This T cell receptor (beta chain) was observed in a study of shared clonotypes between healthy human individuals. Only in-frame clones appear in the TCRdb table, and some are missing; sequencing was by immunoSEQ multiplex PCR. The sample lists about 1.5 million clones, approximately 97% occurring once. Memory CD4+ cells were the fraction left after CD45RA+ naive selection. Germline V lookup: CDR1 KGHSH, CDR2 LQKENI. There are 11 residues in the CDR3. Trimming took 5 bases from V and 8 from J, leaving 6 bases between them. What was sequenced was naive CD4+ T cells sorted from blood. The subset is: CD45RA+ positively selected. This chain uses TRBV18 with TRBJ1-4; no reliable D call. The receptor was isolated from a man aged 30-40 years in good health. The CDR3 nucleotides are TGTGCCAGCTCATTAGCCGAAAAACTGTTTTTT. It translates to CASSLAEKLFF.